Reported below is one TCR beta chain. Its antigen is currently not known. Base qualities are not recorded, but no much larger clone differs from it by a single base. This sample is part of a study of identical twins (dated by TCRdb to the mid-2010s). Background for the entire study: TCR alpha and beta repertoires from monozygotic twins, unrelated adults of various ages and cord blood were deep-sequenced to test whether fetal clonotypes persist. To rule out contamination, replicate twin experiments were performed at different times with different library preparation protocols.

Libraries were constructed by 5' RACE. This sample was sequenced with an Illumina HiSeq 2000. Template switching introduced a universal primer binding site; the final cDNA contained a unique molecular identifier, enabling accurate counting of TCR cDNA molecules. Specific primers in the conserved constant-segment region were used to synthesize first-strand cDNA for the TCR alpha and beta chains. Each cDNA library was double barcoded, with a SMART-Mk sample barcode plus Illumina barcodes, to control for contamination. Two successive PCR steps introduced TruSeq adapter sequences along with Illumina sample barcodes. The TCR alpha and beta cDNA libraries were sequenced on the Illumina HiSeq platform using custom primers. As for the authors' bioinformatics: MiGEC processed the raw reads to extract unique molecular identifiers, while MiXCR was used to determine the CDR3 positions. Recombination models were inferred per individual with the repgenHMM and IGoR tools using an EM algorithm. The analysis of shared clonotypes was done with the tcR package in R, with sharing normalized by the product of cloneset sizes. To study raw recombination free of thymic and clonal selection effects, out-of-frame nonproductive sequences were analyzed. TCRdb passed the public sequencing reads through fastp at Q25 and MiXCR, retaining productive beta sequences. Rows with one shared CDR3 protein collapse into an entry with the most common genes and DNA. The V and J calls and clone size come from TCRdb's table, not from the authors' own analysis. Present in this sample are about 690,000 distinct CDR3 sequences, roughly 6.2% of which were seen just once. Roughly 1.6% of the sample rests with the top ten.

Relative to germline, V is missing 0 bases and J is missing 0 bases, with 3 bases of the junction outside any gene match. Taken from the germline V gene, the CDR1 and CDR2 loops are SGHRS and YFSETQ. Its CDR3 holds 17 amino acids, cysteine through phenylalanine. The CDR3 DNA has 51 bases and is translated from base 1. General study outcomes and caveats: Fewer insertions were carried by abundant cord blood beta clonotypes, a similar but weaker trend appeared in young adult naive repertoires, and no such trend appeared in memory repertoires. Conclusions relied on cross-sectional statistical analysis, since the same donors could not be followed over many years. A weaker excess of twin sharing was found in beta out-of-frame sequences because the signal-to-noise ratio was lowered by fewer shared sequences. In monozygotic twins, out-of-frame TCR alpha sharing was systematically underestimated by recombination models, although the models agreed with sharing between unrelated individuals. Invariant T cells such as MAIT and iNKT could partly confound zero-insertion analyses, although diverse VJ usage argued against such confounding for most clonotypes. Compared with coincidental sharing between unrelated individuals, out-of-frame TCR alpha sequences shared between twins showed an excess of sequences with low generation probability.

All donors were healthy Caucasians. Three unrelated non-twin adults were additionally sequenced: a male aged 18 to 29, a male aged 50 to 60 and a female aged 50 to 60. Using Miltenyi CD45RO+ enrichment and human naive T-cell isolation kits, memory (CD45RO+) and naive T cells were isolated from PBMC. Sample: naive T cells sorted from blood. What the cell subset or site label conveys for this sample: cells isolated with a human naive T-cell isolation kit. The sequence was collected from a man between 18 and 35 years old in good health. The receptor chain draws on TRBV5-1 and TRBJ1-1; 12 central nucleotides agree with TRBD1. Here is the DNA: TGCGCCAGCAGCTTGGGGGACAGGGGGCTGATGAACACTGAAGCTTTCTTT. Its protein is CASSLGDRGLMNTEAFF.